The T cell receptor beta chain under discussion was sequenced for a study of OX40 agonist ivuxolimab in advanced cancers. On the study more broadly: Ivuxolimab is an agonistic anti-OX40 (CD134) antibody, and patients were treated with it. Previous treatment with anti-PD-1, anti-PD-L1 or anti-CTLA-4 therapy was allowed; about 44% had received some.

CDR1 and CDR2 from the germline V gene are SGHTA and FQGNSA. The V and J ends lost 1 base and 7 bases, in that order; junction bases with no gene match: 10. CDR3 size: 16 residues. TCRdb's table, derived via immunoSEQ multiplex PCR, lists solely in-frame clones and lacks some. The data contain tens of thousands of clones, around 91% of them singletons. The sequence derives from an adult with an advanced solid tumor such as melanoma, head and neck, liver or kidney cancer. The chain uses TRBV7-2 and TRBJ1-2; 9 bases fit TRBD1. The material was CD4+ or CD8+ T cells sorted from blood, obtained in a trial of the OX40 agonist ivuxolimab. CDR3 sequence: CASSLGRDRVSGGYTF. CDR3 coding DNA: TGTGCCAGCAGCTTAGGCCGGGACAGGGTTTCGGGTGGCTACACCTTC.